The clone carrying this T cell receptor beta chain has at least ten counts. The V end lost 4 bases, the J end lost 0 bases, and 4 bases lay between the germline ends. The CDR3 loop spans 13 amino acids. Per the germline V gene, CDR1 is SQVTM and CDR2 is ANQGSEA. Unique molecular identifiers were added to individual cDNA molecules. TCRdb re-called the 5' RACE reads through MiXCR, storing one row per CDR3 protein. The table lists some 48,000 distinct CDR3 sequences, about 4.2% of them singletons, with 5% to 7.5% in the top ten. The sample is drawn from a study of early T cells in non-severe SARS-CoV-2 infection. Study-level information: Chains stayed unpaired after sequencing of bulk RNA from unsorted whole blood.

This sequence was found in an adult who was a healthcare worker with PCR-confirmed SARS-CoV-2 infection or an uninfected control (not recorded which). The chain couples TRBV29-1 to TRBJ2-6; D is unresolved. The sample was whole blood. This CDR3 reads CSVAISGANVLTF. The CDR3 DNA reads as TGCAGCGTTGCTATCTCTGGGGCCAACGTCCTGACTTTC.